The 11 T cell receptor beta chains presented below share a single source sample, sequenced in a study of blood T cell repertoires in COVID-19. Data came from immunoSEQ multiplex PCR; TCRdb stores just in-frame clones and leaves some out. Of 90,000 to 120,000 clones in the sample, about 89% were seen once. The sequenced sample consisted of peripheral blood. Receptors were obtained from a man between 40 and 49 years old with active or convalescent COVID-19.

This clone was counted a single time. The J gene is TRBJ1-5, the V gene TRBV18; D gene uncertain. There are 13 residues in the CDR3. V was cut by 11 bases and J by 2 bases, with 13 bases left in between. Germline V gene sequence: CDR1 KGHSH, CDR2 LQKENI. CDR3 nucleotides: TGTGCCGCCCGGGTGAGTGGCAATCAGCCCCAGCATTTT. Its translation: CAARVSGNQPQHF.

About this clone itself: This specimen includes other DNA sequences encoding the same CDR3. This chain joins TRBV28 and TRBJ1-2; 8 bases fit TRBD1. Germline CDR1 and CDR2: MDHEN and SYDVKM. The CDR3 is 13 amino acids. The ends lost 4 bases at V and 7 bases at J; junction bases unmatched: 5. In DNA form, the CDR3 reads TGTGCCAGCAGTTCCCAGGGGGCGGGTGGCTACACCTTC. Translation gives CASSSQGAGGYTF.

This clone has just a few counts. The genes are TRBV30 and TRBJ2-7, with 8 nucleotides matching TRBD2. From germline, CDR1 is GTSNPN and CDR2 SVGIG (reference sequence). This CDR3 region has 14 residues. J lost 7 bases, V lost 0 bases, and 8 bases had no gene match. CDR3 sequence reads: CAWSVRLAGMEQYF. In nucleotides, the CDR3 is TGTGCCTGGAGTGTCCGGCTAGCGGGTATGGAGCAGTACTTC.

The CDR3 DNA follows: TGTGCCAGCAGCCCTGTCCTACCCGGGACAGGATTATCTGAAGCTTTCTTT. This translates into CASSPVLPGTGLSEAFF. This chain links TRBV7-2 with TRBJ1-1; TRBD1 agrees at 8 bases. In germline, CDR1 is SGHTA, CDR2 FQGNSA. Trimming took 5 bases from V and 6 from J; bases not matched to a gene: 17. The CDR3 has 17 amino acids.

The gene calls are TRBV7-2 and TRBJ2-5; perhaps TRBD2 as D (5 bases). CDR1 and CDR2 from the germline V gene are SGHTA and FQGNSA. The CDR3 consists of 13 residues. V shed 8 bases and J shed 2 bases, with 12 bases lying between them. Here the CDR3 reads CASRGVRQETQYF. CDR3 DNA sequence: TGTGCCAGCCGGGGAGTAAGGCAAGAGACCCAGTACTTC.

The chain uses TRBV5-1 and TRBJ1-6, with D tentatively TRBD1 (6 bases). There are 15 residues in the CDR3. Trimming removed 2 bases from V and 8 bases from J, with 14 bases in between. Germline V lookup: CDR1 SGHRS, CDR2 YFSETQ. The CDR3 region is CASSLQGPEDSPLHF. The CDR3 DNA is TGCGCCAGCAGCTTACAGGGCCCTGAGGATTCACCCCTCCACTTT.

This clone has only one observation. The rearrangement uses TRBV28 and TRBJ1-4; 8 positions agree with TRBD1. V was pared by 6 bases and J by 4 bases, with 7 bases of the junction left unmatched. The germline V gene encodes CDR1 MDHEN and CDR2 SYDVKM. CDR3 size: 15 residues. This chain's CDR3 is CASRTGQGNNEKLFF. In DNA form, the CDR3 reads TGTGCCAGCAGGACAGGACAGGGCAATAATGAAAAACTGTTTTTT.

The chain links TRBV7-9 to TRBJ2-1; 7 bases line up with TRBD1. CDR1 is SEHNR, CDR2 FQNEAQ, per germline (reference sequence). The trim removed 3 bases at V and 2 bases at J, leaving 10 bases unmatched. The CDR3 has 17 residues. In nucleotides, the CDR3 is TGTGCCAGCAGCTTTCCGGTTAAGGGACAGACCTACAATGAGCAGTTCTTC. This encodes CASSFPVKGQTYNEQFF. The variable domain in full, completed from reference TRBV7-9 and TRBJ2-1, reads DTGVSQNPRHKITKRGQNVTFRCDPISEHNRLYWYRQTLGQGPEFLTYFQNEAQLEKSRLLSDRFSAERPKGSFSTLEIQRTEQGDSAMYLCASSFPVKGQTYNEQFFGPGTRLTVL.

The chain has TRBV7-2 and TRBJ1-1; 9 bases fit TRBD1. This CDR3 has 14 residues. The V and J ends lost 2 bases and 7 bases, in that order; junction bases with no gene match: 5. Germline loops: CDR1 SGHTA, CDR2 FQGNSA. The CDR3 is CASSLRGQGGEAFF. The DNA of the CDR3 is TGTGCCAGCAGCTTAAGGGGACAGGGAGGTGAAGCTTTCTTT.

The chain uses TRBV28 and TRBJ2-4, with 7 bases matching TRBD2. V lost 3 bases to trimming and J lost 10 bases; unmatched junction nucleotides: 6. The CDR3 has 13 amino acids. CDR1 and CDR2 from the germline V gene are MDHEN and SYDVKM. DNA of the CDR3: TGTGCCAGCAGTTTGGGCCTGGGAGGGATTCAGTACTTC. This sequence encodes CASSLGLGGIQYF.

The rearrangement uses TRBV19 and TRBJ1-1, with a tentative D call TRBD1 (6 bases). Trimming pared 5 bases from V and 3 bases from J, leaving 13 bases between. The CDR3 totals 14 residues. Looked up from germline, CDR1 is LNHDA and CDR2 is SQIVND (reference sequence). The DNA of the CDR3 is TGTGCCAGTAGTCCCGACAGGTGGGACACTGAAGCTTTCTTT. Amino acid sequence: CASSPDRWDTEAFF.